The 13 T cell receptor beta chains given below trace back to one sample, sequenced in a study of regulatory T cells in long-lasting Graves disease. Sequencing libraries for TCR beta were prepared with iRepertoire HTBI primers and Arm-PCR of CDR3 regions. TCRdb independently ran MiXCR on the multiplex PCR reads; one entry per CDR3 protein. Of 420,000 or so distinct CDR3 sequences listed, 23% are singletons. Time point of the sample: persistent/refractory GD, antithyroid drugs over 5 years with positive TRAb. From PBMCs, RNA was extracted and then used to make the TCR library. The specimen was peripheral blood mononuclear cells (PBMCs), collected when the disease was refractory, from a patient treated with antithyroid drugs. Receptors originate from a female donor with Graves disease.

This clonotype was seen repeatedly, ten times or more. The genes are TRBV20-1 and TRBJ1-1; D call uncertain. Trimming removed 3 bases from V and 0 bases from J, with 11 bases in between. The CDR3 totals 14 residues. The germline gives CDR1 DFQATT, CDR2 SNEGSKA (reference sequence). The CDR3 DNA reads as TGCAGTGCTAGCGGCCTTACTGTGAACACTGAAGCTTTCTTT. Translating gives CSASGLTVNTEAFF.

The chain is built from TRBV7-6 and TRBJ2-7, with D possibly being TRBD2 (5 bases). Germline CDR1 reads SGHVS; CDR2 reads FNYEAQ. The V end lost 1 base, the J end lost 0 bases, and 13 bases lay between the germline ends. The CDR3 consists of 16 residues. The CDR3, as DNA: TGTGCCAGCAGCTTAGGCGGAGGCGAGCACTCCTACGAGCAGTACTTC. Translation gives CASSLGGGEHSYEQYF.

This clonotype was observed a few times. The chain recombines TRBV30 with TRBJ1-2; no clear D. Trimming pared 1 base from V and 0 bases from J, leaving 6 bases between. Germline CDR1 reads GTSNPN; CDR2 reads SVGIG (reference sequence). This CDR3 region has 13 residues. The CDR3 loop reads CAWSATANYGYTF. CDR3 in DNA: TGTGCCTGGAGTGCCACAGCTAACTATGGCTACACCTTC.

This clonotype was counted at least ten times. This rearrangement joins TRBV11-1 to TRBJ2-1; 7 nucleotides agree with TRBD2. Germline V gene lookup returns CDR1 SGHAT and CDR2 FQDESV (reference sequence). V gave up 1 base and J gave up 5 bases; unmatched junction bases: 8. This CDR3 is built from 16 residues. DNA for the CDR3: TGTGCCAGCAGCTTAGTAGAGGCTAGCGGTAACAATGAGCAGTTCTTC. Its protein is CASSLVEASGNNEQFF. The full variable domain, its missing parts supplied by reference TRBV11-1 and TRBJ2-1, is EAEVAQSPRYKITEKSQAVAFWCDPISGHATLYWYRQILGQGPELLVQFQDESVVDDSQLPKDRFSAERLKGVDSTLKIQPAELGDSAMYLCASSLVEASGNNEQFFGPGTRLTVL.

This clonotype was recorded once. This chain joins TRBV5-6 and TRBJ1-6, with D unclear. CDR1 SGHDT and CDR2 YYEEEE come from the germline V gene. The CDR3 is made up of 15 amino acids. Trimming left V 2 bases short and J 7 bases short, with 13 bases between. The CDR3 sequence is CASSFQAILNSPLHF. Here the CDR3 DNA reads TGTGCCAGCAGCTTTCAGGCGATCCTGAATTCACCCCTCCACTTT.

This clonotype was seen many times. The rearrangement links TRBV12-3 or TRBV12-4 to TRBJ1-1; perhaps TRBD1 as D (5 bases). The length of the CDR3 is 15 residues. Trimming stripped 0 bases from V and 5 bases from J, with 13 bases between. CDR3 loop: CASSLAQGRATEAFF. CDR3 in DNA: TGTGCCAGCAGTTTAGCGCAGGGCAGGGCGACTGAAGCTTTCTTT.

This clonotype has more than one count but fewer than ten. V is TRBV5-1 and J is TRBJ1-1, with D uncertain. There are 14 residues in the CDR3. Germline V gene sequence: CDR1 SGHRS, CDR2 YFSETQ. V was cut by 4 bases and J by 2 bases, with 12 bases left in between. The CDR3 here is CASSVLGVNTEAFF. CDR3 sequence (DNA): TGCGCCAGCAGCGTCCTTGGGGTAAACACTGAAGCTTTCTTT.

Concerning this clonotype: A single base separates this from a much larger clone, so it may be a read error. The chain employs TRBV11-2 and TRBJ2-7; D may match TRBD1 or TRBD2 (5 bases each). Between the trimmed V and J ends, which lost 4 bases and 4 bases, there was a span of 20 bases. Germline V gene lookup returns CDR1 SGHAT and CDR2 FQNNGV. This CDR3 is 16 amino acids long. The CDR3 loop reads CASSSGPRGKGYEQYF. CDR3 sequence (DNA): TGTGCCAGCAGCTCGGGACCACGAGGGAAAGGTTACGAGCAGTACTTC. The full variable domain, its missing parts supplied by reference TRBV11-2 and TRBJ2-7, is EAGVAQSPRYKIIEKRQSVAFWCNPISGHATLYWYQQILGQGPKLLIQFQNNGVVDDSQLPKDRFSAERLKGVDSTLKIQPAKLEDSAVYLCASSSGPRGKGYEQYFGPGTRLTVT.

This clonotype occurred many times. The rearrangement links TRBV28 to TRBJ1-5, with a weak D call TRBD1 (5 bases). The CDR3 has 15 residues. Germline CDR1 reads MDHEN; CDR2 reads SYDVKM. V gave up 7 bases and J gave up 2 bases, with 15 bases separating them. The CDR3 region has the DNA TGTGCCAGCACCATCGGCGTGGGGGGCAATCAGCCCCAGCATTTT. Residues: CASTIGVGGNQPQHF.

This chain joins TRBV11-1 and TRBJ1-1; perhaps TRBD1 as D (5 bases). Per germline, CDR1 SGHAT and CDR2 FQDESV (reference sequence). V was pared by 5 bases and J by 0 bases, with 13 bases between. The CDR3 covers 15 residues. CDR3 sequence: CASSNTGTVNTEAFF. The CDR3 DNA follows: TGTGCCAGCAGCAATACCGGGACGGTGAACACTGAAGCTTTCTTT.

The rearrangement uses TRBV28 and TRBJ2-7, with a weak D call TRBD2 (7 bases). From germline, CDR1 is MDHEN and CDR2 SYDVKM. V was pared by 10 bases and J by 2 bases, with 21 bases between. The CDR3 is made up of 15 amino acids. The CDR3 reads CATGAGAAKTYEQYF. CDR3 nucleotides: TGTGCCACAGGGGCGGGGGCAGCAAAAACCTACGAGCAGTACTTC. The variable domain in full, completed from reference TRBV28 and TRBJ2-7, reads DVKVTQSSRYLVKRTGEKVFLECVQDMDHENMFWYRQDPGLGLRLIYFSYDVKMKEKGDIPEGYSVSREKKERFSLILESASTNQTSMYLCATGAGAAKTYEQYFGPGTRLTVT.

The CDR3 is CASSLEARAYEQYF. The CDR3 bases are TGTGCCAGCAGCTTAGAGGCCAGGGCCTACGAGCAGTACTTC. This chain links TRBV7-9 with TRBJ2-7; D may be TRBD1 (5 bases). V was shortened by 1 base and J by 2 bases, with 9 bases between the two germline ends. The CDR3 length is 14 residues. Germline CDR1 is SEHNR and CDR2 is FQNEAQ (reference sequence).

The chain carries TRBV20-1 and TRBJ2-4, with D unclear. The germline V gene has CDR1 DFQATT and CDR2 SNEGSKA (reference sequence). The CDR3 runs 15 residues. Between the trimmed V and J ends, which lost 0 bases and 6 bases, there was a span of 15 bases. In DNA form, the CDR3 reads TGCAGTGCTAGAGATTTGGTGGTAAACCCAAACATTCAGTACTTC. It specifies CSARDLVVNPNIQYF.